Described below is a single T cell receptor beta chain sequence and its context. Its specificity is unknown. The sample belongs to a study of Ad26.COV2.S vaccination and SARS-CoV-2 variants. The V gene's germline CDR1 is ENHRY and CDR2 SYGVKD. V lost 0 bases to trimming and J lost 1 base, with 7 bases between them. CDR3 length equals 15 residues. Treatment given: around 19 received Ad26.COV2.S at low or high dose, single or two shots; about 5 received placebo; per-sample allocation not given. Material that was analyzed had been drawn on day 63 after the first vaccine or placebo injection. Sequencing used immunoSEQ multiplex PCR; TCRdb keeps in-frame clones, though not all of them. This sample has 350,000 to 600,000 clones, with roughly nine tenths found just once. Points from the study as a whole: Breadth and depth estimates from TCRs may understate total T cell responses.

The chain couples TRBV10-3 to TRBJ1-5; D gene ambiguous. The TCR was taken from a person aged 18 to 59 who received the Ad26.COV2.S COVID-19 vaccine or a placebo. The specimen comprised peripheral blood, sampled in a trial of Ad26.COV2.S vaccine versus placebo. The CDR3 reads CAISESRASNQPQHF. The CDR3 nucleotides are TGTGCCATCAGTGAGTCGCGGGCAAGCAATCAGCCCCAGCATTTT.